This T cell receptor (beta chain) originates from a study of T cell responses to AZD1222 COVID-19 vaccine. This table comes from immunoSEQ multiplex PCR, and its TCRdb copy is limited to in-frame clones, with some not included. The sample includes approximately 180,000 clones, about 92% of them seen just once. Only one count was recorded for this clone. The sequencing used peripheral blood, collected on day 0 of AZD1222 vaccination. The TCR comes from an adult in good health.

As DNA, the CDR3 is TGTGCCAGCAGCTTAGAGGGCCGCCGCTCACCCCTCCACTTT. Translated, it gives CASSLEGRRSPLHF. The rearrangement joins TRBV7-9 to TRBJ1-6; D gene uncertain. CDR1 SEHNR and CDR2 FQNEAQ come from the germline V gene (reference sequence). The ends were cut back, 1 base at V and 10 bases at J, with 11 bases in the middle. This CDR3 spans 14 amino acids. Full variable domain (remainder filled in from reference TRBV7-9 and TRBJ1-6): DTGVSQNPRHKITKRGQNVTFRCDPISEHNRLYWYRQTLGQGPEFLTYFQNEAQLEKSRLLSDRFSAERPKGSFSTLEIQRTEQGDSAMYLCASSLEGRRSPLHFGNGTRLTVT.